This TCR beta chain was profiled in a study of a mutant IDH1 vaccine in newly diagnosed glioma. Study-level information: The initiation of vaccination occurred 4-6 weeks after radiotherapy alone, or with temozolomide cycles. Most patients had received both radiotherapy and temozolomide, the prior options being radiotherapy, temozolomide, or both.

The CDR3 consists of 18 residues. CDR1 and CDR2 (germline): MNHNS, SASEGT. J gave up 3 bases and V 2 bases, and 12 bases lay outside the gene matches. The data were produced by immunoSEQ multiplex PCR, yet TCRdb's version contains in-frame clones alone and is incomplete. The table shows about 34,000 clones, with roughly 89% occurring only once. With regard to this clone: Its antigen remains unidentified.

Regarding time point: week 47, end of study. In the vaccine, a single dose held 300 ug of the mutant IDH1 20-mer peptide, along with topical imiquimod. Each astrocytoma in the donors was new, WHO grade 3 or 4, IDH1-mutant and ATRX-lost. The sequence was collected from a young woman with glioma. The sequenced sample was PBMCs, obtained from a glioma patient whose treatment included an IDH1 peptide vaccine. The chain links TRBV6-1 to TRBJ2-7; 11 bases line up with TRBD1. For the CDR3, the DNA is TGTGCCAGCAGTGAAATCTGGGTGTGGACAGGGGGCTTCTACGAGCAGTACTTC. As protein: CASSEIWVWTGGFYEQYF.